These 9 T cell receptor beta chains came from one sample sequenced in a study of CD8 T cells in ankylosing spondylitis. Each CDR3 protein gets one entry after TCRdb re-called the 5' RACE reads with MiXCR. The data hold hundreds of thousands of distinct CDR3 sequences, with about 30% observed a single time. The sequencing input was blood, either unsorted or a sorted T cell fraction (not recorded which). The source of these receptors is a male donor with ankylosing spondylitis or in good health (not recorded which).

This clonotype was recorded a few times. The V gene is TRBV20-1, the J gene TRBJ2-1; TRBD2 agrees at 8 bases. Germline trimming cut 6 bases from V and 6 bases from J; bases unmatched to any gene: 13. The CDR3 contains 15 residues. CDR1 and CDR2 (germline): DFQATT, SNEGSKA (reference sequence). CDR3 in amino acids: CSAKGQAGVVNEQFF. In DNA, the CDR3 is TGCAGTGCAAAAGGCCAAGCGGGGGTGGTCAATGAGCAGTTCTTC.

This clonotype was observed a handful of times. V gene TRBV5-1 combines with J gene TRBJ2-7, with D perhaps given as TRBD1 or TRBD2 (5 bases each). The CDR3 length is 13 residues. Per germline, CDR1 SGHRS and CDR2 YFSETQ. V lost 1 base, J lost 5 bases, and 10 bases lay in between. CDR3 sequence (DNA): TGCGCCAGCAGCTTGAGCAGGGACCACGAGCAGTACTTC. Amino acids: CASSLSRDHEQYF.

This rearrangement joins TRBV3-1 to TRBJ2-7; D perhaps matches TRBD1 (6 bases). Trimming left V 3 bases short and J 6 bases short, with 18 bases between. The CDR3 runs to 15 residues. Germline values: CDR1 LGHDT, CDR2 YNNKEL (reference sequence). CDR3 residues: CASSQGQLLLSEQYF. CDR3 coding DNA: TGTGCCAGCAGCCAGGGACAACTTCTTCTAAGCGAGCAGTACTTC.

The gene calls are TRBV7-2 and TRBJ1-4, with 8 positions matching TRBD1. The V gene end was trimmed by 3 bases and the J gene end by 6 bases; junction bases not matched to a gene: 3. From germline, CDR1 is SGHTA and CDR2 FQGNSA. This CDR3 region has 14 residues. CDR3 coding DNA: TGTGCCAGCAGCTTCGACAGGGGTGATGAAAAACTGTTTTTT. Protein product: CASSFDRGDEKLFF.

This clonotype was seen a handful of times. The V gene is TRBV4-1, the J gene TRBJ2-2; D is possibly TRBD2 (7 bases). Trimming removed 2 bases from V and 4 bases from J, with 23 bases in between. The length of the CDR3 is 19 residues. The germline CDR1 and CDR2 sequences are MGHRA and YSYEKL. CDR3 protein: CASSQKVLGGAGLTGELFF. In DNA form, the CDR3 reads TGCGCCAGCAGCCAAAAGGTTCTTGGGGGGGCCGGTCTCACCGGGGAGCTGTTTTTT.

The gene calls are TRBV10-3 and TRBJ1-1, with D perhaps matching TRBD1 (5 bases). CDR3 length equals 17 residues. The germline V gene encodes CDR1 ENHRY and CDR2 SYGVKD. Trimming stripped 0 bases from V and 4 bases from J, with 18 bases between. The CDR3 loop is CAISESSGRGRGTEAFF. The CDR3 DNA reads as TGTGCCATCAGTGAGTCGTCAGGGCGAGGGCGGGGCACTGAAGCTTTCTTT.

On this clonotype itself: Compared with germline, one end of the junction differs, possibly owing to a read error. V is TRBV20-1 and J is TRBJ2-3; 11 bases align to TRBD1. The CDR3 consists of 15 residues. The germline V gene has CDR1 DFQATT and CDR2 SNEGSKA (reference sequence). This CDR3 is CSANSDRGREDTHYF. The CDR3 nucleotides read TGCAGTGCTAATTCGGACAGGGGGCGCGAGGATACGCACTATTTT.

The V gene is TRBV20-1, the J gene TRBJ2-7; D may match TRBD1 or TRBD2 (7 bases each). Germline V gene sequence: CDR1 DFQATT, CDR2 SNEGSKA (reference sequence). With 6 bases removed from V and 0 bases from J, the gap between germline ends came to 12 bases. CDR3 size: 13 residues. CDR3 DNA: TGCAGTGCCAGCGGGGACAGCTCCTACGAGCAGTACTTC. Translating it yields CSASGDSSYEQYF.

CDR3 in DNA: TGTGCCAGCAGCCCGGGGGCGACAGGGGATGAGCAGTTCTTC. It codes for CASSPGATGDEQFF. The chain employs TRBV3-1 and TRBJ2-1; 8 nucleotides agree with TRBD1. This CDR3 has 14 residues. The germline V gene has CDR1 LGHDT and CDR2 YNNKEL (reference sequence). J was trimmed by 8 bases and V by 4 bases; bases with no gene match: 7.